These 22 T cell receptor beta chains were sequenced from one sample in a study of HIV-infected patients and healthy controls. Alpha and beta constant-region primers primed reverse transcription of about 500 ng RNA. Each of the alpha and beta chains got its own library through chain-specific third strand synthesis with indices. Using its own MiXCR run on the 5' RACE reads, TCRdb lists one record per CDR3 protein. The sample yields about 16,000 distinct CDR3 sequences, 8% to 10% seen once. Whole blood was used without fractionation, so all unsorted peripheral T cells were included. The material sequenced was blood. The receptors shown here come from an adult in good health.

This clonotype was counted ten times or more. The J gene is TRBJ1-5, the V gene TRBV18, with 7 positions matching TRBD1. Looked up from germline, CDR1 is KGHSH and CDR2 is LQKENI. CDR3 length equals 15 residues. The J segment lost 0 bases and the V segment lost 3 bases, leaving 2 bases of the junction unmatched. CDR3 loop: CASSPGQSSNQPQHF. Here the CDR3 DNA reads TGTGCCAGCTCACCGGGACAGAGTAGCAATCAGCCCCAGCATTTT.

In this sample, this clonotype turned up many times. V usage is TRBV4-1 and J usage is TRBJ1-1; 7 bases are shared with TRBD1. Germline V CDR1 and CDR2: MGHRA, YSYEKL. This CDR3 comprises 15 residues. V lost 4 bases, J lost 4 bases, and 9 bases stayed unmatched. This CDR3 is CASSPLGQSATEAFF. In DNA form, the CDR3 reads TGCGCCAGCAGCCCACTGGGACAGAGTGCCACTGAAGCTTTCTTT.

Judged by abundance, this clonotype is medium-sized. This chain's CDR3 is CASSLGPGGSGDTQYF. In DNA form, the CDR3 reads TGTGCCAGCAGTTTGGGACCGGGGGGGTCCGGAGATACGCAGTATTTT. The V call is TRBV12-3 or TRBV12-4, the J call TRBJ2-3; 8 bases line up with TRBD2. V dropped 3 bases and J dropped 5; count of bases not matched to a gene: 10. CDR3 size: 16 residues.

This clonotype was observed at least ten times. The chain couples TRBV2 to TRBJ1-1; D not resolved. The germline V gene has CDR1 SNHLY and CDR2 FYNNEI. This CDR3 has 14 amino acids. V lost 6 bases and J lost 2, with 13 bases in between. CDR3 sequence: CASRPSMANTEAFF. The CDR3 coding sequence is TGTGCCAGCAGGCCCTCCATGGCCAACACTGAAGCTTTCTTT.

This clonotype was seen ten or more times. The chain uses TRBV7-2 and TRBJ2-3; D unclear. The CDR3 sequence is 15 residues long. V gave up 5 bases and J gave up 0 bases, with 12 bases separating them. Per germline, CDR1 SGHTA and CDR2 FQGNSA. Here the CDR3 reads CASSKQSDSTDTQYF. CDR3 in DNA: TGTGCCAGCAGCAAACAGAGCGACAGCACAGATACGCAGTATTTT.

Within the sample, this clonotype is medium-sized (0.01 to 0.1%). The rearrangement links TRBV7-2 to TRBJ1-4, with D hard to call. Trimming took off 5 bases at V and 5 bases at J, with 18 bases between the two ends. The CDR3 spans 16 residues. Germline-derived CDR1 and CDR2 are SGHTA and FQGNSA. The CDR3 DNA reads as TGTGCCAGCAGCCTTAGCGGCGGGTACCAAAATGAAAAACTGTTTTTT. Amino acid sequence: CASSLSGGYQNEKLFF.

Only a few counts were recorded for this clonotype. The V gene is TRBV5-6, the J gene TRBJ1-1; possible D gene TRBD1, 6 bases. There are 14 residues in the CDR3. Deletions cut 6 bases from V and 0 bases from J, with 12 bases between. CDR1 is SGHDT, CDR2 YYEEEE, per germline. Here the CDR3 reads CASTTRDMNTEAFF. Here the CDR3 DNA reads TGTGCCAGCACCACGAGGGACATGAACACTGAAGCTTTCTTT.

In this sample, this clonotype is medium-sized. The chain has TRBV12-3 or TRBV12-4 and TRBJ2-1; D might be TRBD2 (6 bases). V lost 6 bases and J 4 bases, leaving 16 bases between the germline ends. The CDR3 covers 15 residues. The DNA for the CDR3 is TGTGCCAGCAGCACACCGGGACTTGCTTACAATGAGCAGTTCTTC. Protein product: CASSTPGLAYNEQFF.

This clonotype was detected a few times. The V and J genes are TRBV18 and TRBJ1-5; D uncertain. The V and J ends lost 3 bases and 4 bases respectively, with 10 bases between them. Germline CDR1 KGHSH, CDR2 LQKENI. CDR3 length: 14 amino acids. The CDR3 DNA sequence: TGTGCCAGCTCACCCCCGACTGAAAATCAGCCCCAGCATTTT. Amino acids: CASSPPTENQPQHF.

This clonotype came up many times. This chain connects TRBV4-1 to TRBJ1-6; D might be TRBD1 (5 bases). Between the trimmed V and J ends, which lost 0 bases and 10 bases, there was a span of 13 bases. Germline loops: CDR1 MGHRA, CDR2 YSYEKL. This CDR3 region has 15 residues. The CDR3 region is CASSQDFGARSPLHF. DNA of the CDR3: TGCGCCAGCAGCCAAGATTTCGGGGCACGATCACCCCTCCACTTT.

This clonotype was seen ten or more times. CDR3 coding DNA: TGTGCCAGCAGCGTAGCGACGGGGCAACAAGAGACCCAGTACTTC. Translated, it gives CASSVATGQQETQYF. V usage is TRBV9 and J usage is TRBJ2-5, with D possibly being TRBD1 or TRBD2 (5 bases each). CDR3 size: 15 residues. V shed 0 bases and J shed 2 bases, with 11 bases lying between them. Germline-derived CDR1 and CDR2 are SGDLS and YYNGEE.

The table lists this clonotype with many counts. This chain links TRBV19 with TRBJ1-2; unclear D gene. Looked up from germline, CDR1 is LNHDA and CDR2 is SQIVND (reference sequence). The CDR3 has 13 amino acids. Trimming pared 3 bases from V and 4 bases from J, leaving 9 bases between. The CDR3 protein is CASSMEEIYGYTF. CDR3 bases: TGTGCCAGTAGTATGGAAGAGATCTATGGCTACACCTTC.

This clonotype has at least ten counts. The genes are TRBV6-5 and TRBJ2-7; 9 nucleotides line up with TRBD2. The CDR3 has 17 residues. Germline V gives CDR1 MNHEY, CDR2 SVGAGI. V shed 0 bases, J shed 0 bases, and the junction held 6 bases outside the gene matches. The CDR3 coding sequence is TGTGCCAGCAGTTACTCTAAGGCGGGAGGGAGCTCCTACGAGCAGTACTTC. Translating it yields CASSYSKAGGSSYEQYF.

This clonotype is medium-sized. The chain couples TRBV20-1 to TRBJ1-6; D not resolved. The CDR3 runs to 16 residues. Germline assignment: CDR1 DFQATT and CDR2 SNEGSKA (reference sequence). V shed 0 bases and J shed 5 bases, with 14 bases lying between them. CDR3 nucleotide sequence: TGCAGTGCTAGAGATCCGCGGATCGAAAATAATTCACCCCTCCACTTT. It specifies CSARDPRIENNSPLHF.

This clonotype was counted ten times or more. V is TRBV5-1 and J is TRBJ2-3; D is uncertain. Germline CDR1 and CDR2: SGHRS and YFSETQ. The V end lost 0 bases, the J end lost 2 bases, and 7 bases lay between the germline ends. The CDR3 covers 14 residues. The CDR3 bases are TGCGCCAGCAGCTTGGAGGCTAACACAGATACGCAGTATTTT. It is translated as CASSLEANTDTQYF. Full variable domain (rest looked up from reference TRBV5-1 and TRBJ2-3): KAGVTQTPRYLIKTRGQQVTLSCSPISGHRSVSWYQQTPGQGLQFLFEYFSETQRNKGNFPGRFSGRQFSNSRSEMNVSTLELGDSALYLCASSLEANTDTQYFGPGTRLTVL.

This clonotype is deemed medium-sized. The V gene is TRBV20-1, the J gene TRBJ1-1; D unclear. V lost 0 bases and J 0 bases, leaving 5 bases between the germline ends. CDR1 and CDR2 from the germline V gene are DFQATT and SNEGSKA (reference sequence). The CDR3 runs 13 residues. The CDR3 DNA follows: TGCAGTGCTAGAGAGCTAGTGAACACTGAAGCTTTCTTT. Protein: CSARELVNTEAFF.

By share of the sample, this clonotype is medium-sized (0.01 to 0.1%). V gene TRBV6-2 or TRBV6-3 combines with J gene TRBJ1-5, with 8 bases lining up with TRBD1. Trimming at V came to 6 bases and at J to 6 bases, leaving 13 bases not matched to a gene. The CDR3 is 16 residues long. From germline, CDR1 is MNHEY and CDR2 SVGEGT. CDR3 sequence (DNA): TGTGCCAGCAGCTCCGCCCAGGGGGCGATCGGTCAGCCCCAGCATTTT. Amino acids: CASSSAQGAIGQPQHF.

This clonotype was counted many times. The rearrangement uses TRBV6-6 and TRBJ1-1; tentative D call: TRBD1 (6 bases). This CDR3 is built from 15 residues. Germline CDR1 reads MNHNY; CDR2 reads SVGAGI (reference sequence). V lost 2 bases to trimming and J lost 7 bases, with 17 bases between them. The CDR3 loop reads CASSYGQGPDVEAFF. Here the CDR3 DNA reads TGTGCCAGCAGTTACGGGCAGGGGCCAGATGTTGAAGCTTTCTTT.

This clonotype was counted ten times or more. CDR3 region: CASSPGPGQRNTEAFF. As DNA, the CDR3 is TGTGCCAGCTCCCCCGGTCCGGGACAGCGAAACACTGAAGCTTTCTTT. The rearrangement joins TRBV28 to TRBJ1-1; 7 bases fit TRBD1. Germline CDR1 MDHEN, CDR2 SYDVKM. This CDR3 spans 16 amino acids. Unmatched junction bases numbered 14, after V lost 8 bases and J lost 2 bases.

This clonotype appeared many times. The V call is TRBV6-5, the J call TRBJ1-2, with TRBD1 as a possible D gene (6 bases). The CDR3 spans 14 residues. V lost 7 bases, J lost 6 bases, and 18 bases lay in between. The germline gives CDR1 MNHEY, CDR2 SVGAGI. The CDR3 DNA follows: TGTGCCAGCATGAGACAGGTTTGGGGTGATGGCTACACCTTC. It codes for CASMRQVWGDGYTF.

This clonotype was picked up a small number of times. The V and J genes are TRBV20-1 and TRBJ2-1, with TRBD2 identical over 10 bases. The V segment lost 3 bases and the J segment 2 bases; nucleotides outside the gene matches: 7. This CDR3 spans 16 amino acids. Germline CDR1 is DFQATT and CDR2 is SNEGSKA (reference sequence). CDR3 in amino acids: CSASNLAGEAYNEQFF. CDR3 nucleotide sequence: TGCAGTGCTAGCAATCTAGCGGGAGAGGCCTACAATGAGCAGTTCTTC.

This clonotype showed up many times. The chain links TRBV3-1 to TRBJ2-2; 7 bases are shared with TRBD2. J lost 3 bases, V lost 1 base, and 5 bases had no gene match. Germline V CDR1 and CDR2: LGHDT, YNNKEL (reference sequence). This CDR3 has 16 amino acids. The CDR3 region is CASSQVPSGYTGELFF. CDR3 bases: TGTGCCAGCAGCCAAGTACCTAGCGGTTACACCGGGGAGCTGTTTTTT.